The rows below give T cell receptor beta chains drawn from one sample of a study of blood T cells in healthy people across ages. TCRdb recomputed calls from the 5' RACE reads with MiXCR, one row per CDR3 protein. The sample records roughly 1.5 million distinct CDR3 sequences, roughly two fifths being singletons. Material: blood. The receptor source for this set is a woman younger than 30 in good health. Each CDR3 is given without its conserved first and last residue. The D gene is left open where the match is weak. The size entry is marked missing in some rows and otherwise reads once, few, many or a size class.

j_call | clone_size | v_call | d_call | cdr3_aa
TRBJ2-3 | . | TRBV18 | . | ASTQGVSPDTQY
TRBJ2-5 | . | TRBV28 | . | ASKEEAETQY
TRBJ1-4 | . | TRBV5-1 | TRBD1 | ASSLAGDSYWF
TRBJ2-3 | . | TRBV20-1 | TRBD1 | SARRTGRTDTQY
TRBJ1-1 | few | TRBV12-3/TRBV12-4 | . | ASTPRGLGTEAF
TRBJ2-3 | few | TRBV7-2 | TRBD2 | ASSPYPGGGDTQY
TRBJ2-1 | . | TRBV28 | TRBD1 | ASSSPSRTGDRVTQF
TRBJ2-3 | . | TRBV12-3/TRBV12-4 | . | ASLIGLARTDMQY
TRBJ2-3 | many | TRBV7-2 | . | ASSLGPSTDTQY
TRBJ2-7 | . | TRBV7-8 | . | TSSFRRNSYEQY
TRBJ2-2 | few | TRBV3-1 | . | ASNLAVGELF
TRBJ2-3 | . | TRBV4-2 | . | ASSHTGPLGTDTQY
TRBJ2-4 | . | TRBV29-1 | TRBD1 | SVATWTGGRQY
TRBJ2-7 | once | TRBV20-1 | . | GARESGTQVYEQY
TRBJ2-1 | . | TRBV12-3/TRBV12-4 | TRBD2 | ASSMGLAGGLDYNEQF
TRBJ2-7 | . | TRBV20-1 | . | SASSPGLFGYEQY
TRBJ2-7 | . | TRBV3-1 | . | ASSQPLIHEQY
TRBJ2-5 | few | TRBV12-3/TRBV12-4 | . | ASSLAQAEQY
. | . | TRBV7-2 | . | ASSLSSDGYEQY
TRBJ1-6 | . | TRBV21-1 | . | APEVGGKSNSPLH
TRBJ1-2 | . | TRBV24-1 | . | ATSDSGEGVYGYT
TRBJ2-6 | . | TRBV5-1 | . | ASSLTAAGANVLT
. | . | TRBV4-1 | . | ASSQASGPRPREQY
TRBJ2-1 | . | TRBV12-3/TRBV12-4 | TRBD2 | ASRTGGIWDEQF
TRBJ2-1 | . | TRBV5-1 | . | ASSLKGGQF
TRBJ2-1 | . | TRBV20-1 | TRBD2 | SASGLEHVNEQF
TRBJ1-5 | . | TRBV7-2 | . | ASSLQLQGYQLQH
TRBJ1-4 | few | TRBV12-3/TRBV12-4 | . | ASTQRGGQGEKLF
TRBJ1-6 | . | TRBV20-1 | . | SARAPLQGRNSPLH
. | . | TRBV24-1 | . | ATSDARKIYNEQY
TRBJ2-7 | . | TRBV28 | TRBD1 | ASSLGQGANYNEQY
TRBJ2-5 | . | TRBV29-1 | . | SVWRRETQY
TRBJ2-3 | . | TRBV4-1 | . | ASSQEGVLDTQY
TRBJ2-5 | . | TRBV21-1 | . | ASSPRTSGVTETQY
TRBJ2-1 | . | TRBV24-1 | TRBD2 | ATSGTSGGPSEQF
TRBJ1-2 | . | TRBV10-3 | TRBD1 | TIRQGRLYGYT
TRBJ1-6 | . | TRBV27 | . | ASGLYNSPLH
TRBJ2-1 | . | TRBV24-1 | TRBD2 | ATSAAGRANEQF
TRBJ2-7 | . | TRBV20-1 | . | SARVFVGYEQY
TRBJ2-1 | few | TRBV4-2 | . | ASSQAHNEQF
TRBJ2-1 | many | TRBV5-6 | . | ASSLMGGGENEQF
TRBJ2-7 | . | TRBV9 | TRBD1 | ASSRFQGAGTYEQY
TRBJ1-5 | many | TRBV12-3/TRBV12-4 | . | ASSLNREGNQPQH
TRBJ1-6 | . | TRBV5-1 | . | ASSAGENSPLH
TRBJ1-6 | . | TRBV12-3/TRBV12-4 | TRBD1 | ASSLAGGLGSPLH
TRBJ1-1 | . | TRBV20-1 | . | SALRAVTNTEAF
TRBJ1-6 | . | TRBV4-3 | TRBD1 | ASSQDTGANSPLH
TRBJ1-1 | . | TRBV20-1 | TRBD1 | SAASPRQGSSEAF
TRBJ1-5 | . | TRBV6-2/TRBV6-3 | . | ASSLAGGRNQPQH
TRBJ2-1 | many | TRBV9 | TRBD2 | ASSVAGGPYEQF
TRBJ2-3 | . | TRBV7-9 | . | ASSFSSRPDTQY
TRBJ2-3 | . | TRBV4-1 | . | ASTPIKGEVTDTQY
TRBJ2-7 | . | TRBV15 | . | ATSRLTTGSYEQY
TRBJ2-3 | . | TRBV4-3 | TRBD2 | ASSQLQLTSGRSGGGTDTQY
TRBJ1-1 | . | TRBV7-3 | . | ASSHAVGTEAF
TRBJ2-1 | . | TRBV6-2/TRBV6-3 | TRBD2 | ASKRLAASNEQF
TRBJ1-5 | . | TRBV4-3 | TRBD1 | ASSQGPRTGENQPQH
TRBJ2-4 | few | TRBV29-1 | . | SGSLGFKNIQY